The present entry profiles one T cell receptor beta chain with its context. Germline assignment: CDR1 SGHVS and CDR2 FNYEAQ. This CDR3 spans 14 amino acids. V shed 4 bases and J shed 1 base, with 11 bases lying between them. Naive CD8 cells lacked CD45RO and underwent positive selection for CCR7, leaving out terminally differentiated effector memory CD45RA+ cells. The entry originates in a study of shared clonotypes between healthy human individuals. Sorted-subset replicate PCR reactions contained 150 to 200 ng DNA, corresponding to approximately 30,000 T cell genomes. This table comes from immunoSEQ multiplex PCR, and its TCRdb copy is limited to in-frame clones, with some not included. Seen here are roughly 850,000 clones, about 96% observed once, and the top ten hold about 0.21%.

The chain recombines TRBV7-6 with TRBJ2-7; D ambiguous. Sequencing was performed on naive CD8+ T cells sorted from blood. The source of this sequence is a man aged 25-45 years in good health. CDR3 nucleotides: TGTGCCAGCAGCTCAGTTCTGGGGTCCTACGAGCAGTACTTC. Translation: CASSSVLGSYEQYF.